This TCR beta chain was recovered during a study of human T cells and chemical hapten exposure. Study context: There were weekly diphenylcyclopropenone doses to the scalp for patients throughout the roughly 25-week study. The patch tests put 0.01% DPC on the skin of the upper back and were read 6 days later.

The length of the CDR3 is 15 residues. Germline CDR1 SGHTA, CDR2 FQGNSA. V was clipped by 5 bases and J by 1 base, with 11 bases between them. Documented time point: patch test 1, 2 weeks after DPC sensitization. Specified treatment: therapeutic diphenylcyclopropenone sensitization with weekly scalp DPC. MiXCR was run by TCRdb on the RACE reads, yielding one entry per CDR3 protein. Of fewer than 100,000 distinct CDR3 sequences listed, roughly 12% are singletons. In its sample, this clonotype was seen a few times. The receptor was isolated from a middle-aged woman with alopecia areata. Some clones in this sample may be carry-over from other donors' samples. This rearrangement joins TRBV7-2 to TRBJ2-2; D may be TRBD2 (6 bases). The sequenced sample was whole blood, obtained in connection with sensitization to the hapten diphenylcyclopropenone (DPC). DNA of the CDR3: TGTGCCAGCAGCGCGGGACGGGAGAACACCGGGGAGCTGTTTTTT. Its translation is CASSAGRENTGELFF.